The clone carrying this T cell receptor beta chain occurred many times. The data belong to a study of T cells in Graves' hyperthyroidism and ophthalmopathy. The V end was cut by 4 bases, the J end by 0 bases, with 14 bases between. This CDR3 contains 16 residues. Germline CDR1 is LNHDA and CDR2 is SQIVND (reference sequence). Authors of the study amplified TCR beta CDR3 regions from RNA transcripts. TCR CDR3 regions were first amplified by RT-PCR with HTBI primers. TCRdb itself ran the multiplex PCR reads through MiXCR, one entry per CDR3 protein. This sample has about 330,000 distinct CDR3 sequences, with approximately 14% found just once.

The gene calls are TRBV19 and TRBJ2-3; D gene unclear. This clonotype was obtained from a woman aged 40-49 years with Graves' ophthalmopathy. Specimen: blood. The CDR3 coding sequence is TGTGCCAGTAGTAAGGGAATAGGTTGGAGCACAGATACGCAGTATTTT. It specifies CASSKGIGWSTDTQYF.